This T cell receptor (beta chain) originates from a study of identical twins. Study-level points and caveats: Monozygotic twin pairs showed more out-of-frame TCR alpha sharing than models estimated.

TCRdb independently ran MiXCR on the 5' RACE reads; one entry per CDR3 protein. This table holds more than 1.5 million distinct CDR3 sequences, less than 35% found once. Germline assignment: CDR1 SQVTM and CDR2 ANQGSEA. The V and J ends lost 2 bases and 2 bases respectively, with 8 bases between them. The CDR3 runs to 13 residues. Turning to this clonotype: Its antigen is undetermined.

Specimen: cord blood. The source of this sequence is a newborn girl in good health. This rearrangement joins TRBV29-1 to TRBJ2-3; D is ambiguous. CDR3 nucleotides: TGCAGCGTTGAATTCTCCTACACAGATACGCAGTATTTT. Translating gives CSVEFSYTDTQYF.